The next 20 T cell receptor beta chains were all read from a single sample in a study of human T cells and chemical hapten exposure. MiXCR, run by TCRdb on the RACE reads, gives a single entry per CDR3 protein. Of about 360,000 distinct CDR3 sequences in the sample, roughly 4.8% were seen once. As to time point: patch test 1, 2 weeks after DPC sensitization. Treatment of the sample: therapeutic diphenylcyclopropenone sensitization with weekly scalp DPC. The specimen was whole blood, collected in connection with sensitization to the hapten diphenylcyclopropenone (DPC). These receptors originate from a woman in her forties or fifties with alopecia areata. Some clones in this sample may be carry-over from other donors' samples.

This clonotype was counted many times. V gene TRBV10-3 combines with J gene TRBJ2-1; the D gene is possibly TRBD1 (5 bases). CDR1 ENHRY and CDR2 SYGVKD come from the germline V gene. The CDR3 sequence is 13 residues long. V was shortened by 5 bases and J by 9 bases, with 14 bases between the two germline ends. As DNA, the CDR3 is TGTGCCATCAGTCTCCCAGGGTCCGGTGAGCAGTTCTTC. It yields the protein CAISLPGSGEQFF.

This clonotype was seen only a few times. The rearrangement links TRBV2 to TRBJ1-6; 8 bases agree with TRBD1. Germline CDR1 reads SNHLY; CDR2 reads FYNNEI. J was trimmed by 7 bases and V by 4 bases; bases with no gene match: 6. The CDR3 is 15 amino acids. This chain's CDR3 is CASSVGQGGNSPLHF. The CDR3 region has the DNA TGTGCCAGCAGTGTAGGACAGGGCGGGAATTCACCCCTCCACTTT.

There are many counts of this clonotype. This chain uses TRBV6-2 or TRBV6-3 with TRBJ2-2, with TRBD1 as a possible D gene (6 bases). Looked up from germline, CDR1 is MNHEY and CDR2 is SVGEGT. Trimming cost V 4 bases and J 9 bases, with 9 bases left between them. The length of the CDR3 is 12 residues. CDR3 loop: CASSSGARELFF. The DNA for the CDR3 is TGTGCCAGCAGTTCAGGGGCCCGGGAGCTGTTTTTT.

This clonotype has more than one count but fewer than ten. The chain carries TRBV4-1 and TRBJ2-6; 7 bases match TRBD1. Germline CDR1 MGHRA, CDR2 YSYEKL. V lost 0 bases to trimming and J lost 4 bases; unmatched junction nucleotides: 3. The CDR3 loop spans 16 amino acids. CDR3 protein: CASSQDTGAGANVLTF. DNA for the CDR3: TGCGCCAGCAGCCAAGATACAGGGGCAGGGGCCAACGTCCTGACTTTC.

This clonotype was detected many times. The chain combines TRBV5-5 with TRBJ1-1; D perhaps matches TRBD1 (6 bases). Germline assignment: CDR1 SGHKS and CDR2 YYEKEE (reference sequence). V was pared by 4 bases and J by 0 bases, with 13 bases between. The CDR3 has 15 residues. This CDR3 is CASSPMQGMNTEAFF. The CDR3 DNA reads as TGTGCCAGCAGCCCCATGCAGGGGATGAACACTGAAGCTTTCTTT. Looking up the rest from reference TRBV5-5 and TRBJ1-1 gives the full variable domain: DAGVTQSPTHLIKTRGQQVTLRCSPISGHKSVSWYQQVLGQGPQFIFQYYEKEERGRGNFPDRFSARQFPNYSSELNVNALLLGDSALYLCASSPMQGMNTEAFFGQGTRLTVV.

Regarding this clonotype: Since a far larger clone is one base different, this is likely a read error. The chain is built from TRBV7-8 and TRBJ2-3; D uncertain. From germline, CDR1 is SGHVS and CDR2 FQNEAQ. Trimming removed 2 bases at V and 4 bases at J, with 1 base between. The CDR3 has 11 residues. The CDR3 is CASSLPDTQYF. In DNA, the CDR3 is TGTGCCAGCAGCTTACCAGATACGCAGTATTTT.

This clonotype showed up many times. This chain's CDR3 is CASSQEGGGSYNEQFF. The CDR3 bases are TGTGCCAGCAGCCAAGAGGGAGGGGGCTCCTACAATGAGCAGTTCTTC. The V gene is TRBV4-2, the J gene TRBJ2-1; D possibly corresponds to TRBD2 (7 bases). Germline CDR1 LGHNA, CDR2 YNFKEQ. The CDR3 spans 16 residues. Trimming stripped 0 bases from V and 0 bases from J, with 9 bases between.

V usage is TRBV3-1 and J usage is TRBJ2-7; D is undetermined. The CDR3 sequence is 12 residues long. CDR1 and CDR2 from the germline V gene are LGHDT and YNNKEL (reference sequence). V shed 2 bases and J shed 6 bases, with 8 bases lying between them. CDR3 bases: TGTGCCAGCAGCCAATACACGAGCGAGCAGTACTTC. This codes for CASSQYTSEQYF.

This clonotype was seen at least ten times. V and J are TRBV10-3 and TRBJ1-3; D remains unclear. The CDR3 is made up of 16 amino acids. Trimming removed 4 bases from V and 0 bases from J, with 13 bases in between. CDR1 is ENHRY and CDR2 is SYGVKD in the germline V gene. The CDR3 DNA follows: TGTGCCATCAGTGCGGACGGATCAGACTCTGGAAACACCATATATTTT. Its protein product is CAISADGSDSGNTIYF.

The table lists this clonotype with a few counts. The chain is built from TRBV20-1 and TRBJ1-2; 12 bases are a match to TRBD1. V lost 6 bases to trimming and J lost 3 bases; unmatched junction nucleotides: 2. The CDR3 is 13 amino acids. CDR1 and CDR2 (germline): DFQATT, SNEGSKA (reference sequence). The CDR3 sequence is CSARDRGHYGYTF. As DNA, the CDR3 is TGCAGTGCGCGGGACAGGGGGCACTATGGCTACACCTTC.

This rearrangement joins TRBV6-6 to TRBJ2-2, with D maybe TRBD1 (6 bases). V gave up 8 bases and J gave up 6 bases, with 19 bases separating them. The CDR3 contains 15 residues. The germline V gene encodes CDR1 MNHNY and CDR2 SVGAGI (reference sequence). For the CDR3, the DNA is TGTGCCAGCGGGCCCAATGTAGGGGGAGCCGGGGAGCTGTTTTTT. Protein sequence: CASGPNVGGAGELFF.

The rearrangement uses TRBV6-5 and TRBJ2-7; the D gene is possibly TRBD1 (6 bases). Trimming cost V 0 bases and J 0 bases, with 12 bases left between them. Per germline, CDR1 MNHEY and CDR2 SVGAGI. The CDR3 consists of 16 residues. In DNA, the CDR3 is TGTGCCAGCAGTTACTCCTGGGGACAAAGCTCCTACGAGCAGTACTTC. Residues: CASSYSWGQSSYEQYF.

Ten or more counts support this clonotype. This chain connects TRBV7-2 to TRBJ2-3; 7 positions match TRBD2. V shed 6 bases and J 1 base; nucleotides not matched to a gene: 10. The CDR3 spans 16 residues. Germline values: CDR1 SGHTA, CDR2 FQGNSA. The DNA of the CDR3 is TGTGCCAGCAGATCCCCCGGACTAGAGGGCACAGATACGCAGTATTTT. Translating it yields CASRSPGLEGTDTQYF.

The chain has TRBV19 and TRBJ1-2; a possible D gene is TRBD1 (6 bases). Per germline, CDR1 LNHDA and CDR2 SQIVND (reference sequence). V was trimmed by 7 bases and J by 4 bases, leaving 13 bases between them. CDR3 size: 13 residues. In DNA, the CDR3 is TGTGCCAGTACCTACAGGGAGGGCTATGGCTACACCTTC. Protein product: CASTYREGYGYTF. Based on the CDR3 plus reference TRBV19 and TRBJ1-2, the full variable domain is DGGITQSPKYLFRKEGQNVTLSCEQNLNHDAMYWYRQDPGQGLRLIYYSQIVNDFQKGDIAEGYSVSREKKESFPLTVTSAQKNPTAFYLCASTYREGYGYTFGSGTRLTVV.

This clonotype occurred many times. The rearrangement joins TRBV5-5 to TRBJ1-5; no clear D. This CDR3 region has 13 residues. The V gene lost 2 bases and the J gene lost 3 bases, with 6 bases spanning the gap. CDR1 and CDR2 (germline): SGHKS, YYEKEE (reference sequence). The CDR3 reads CASSFSPNQPQHF. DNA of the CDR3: TGTGCCAGCAGCTTCTCGCCCAATCAGCCCCAGCATTTT.

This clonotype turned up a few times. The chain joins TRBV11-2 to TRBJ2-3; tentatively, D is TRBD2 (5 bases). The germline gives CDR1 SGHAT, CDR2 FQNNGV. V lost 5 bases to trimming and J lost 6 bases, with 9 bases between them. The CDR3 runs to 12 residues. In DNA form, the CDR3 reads TGTGCCAGCAGCGTACTAGTGGATACGCAGTATTTT. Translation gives CASSVLVDTQYF.

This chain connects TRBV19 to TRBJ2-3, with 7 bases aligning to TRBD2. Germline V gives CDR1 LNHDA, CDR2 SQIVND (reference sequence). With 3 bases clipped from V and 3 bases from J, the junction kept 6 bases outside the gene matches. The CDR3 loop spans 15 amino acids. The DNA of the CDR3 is TGTGCCAGTAGTATCCGGGCGGGAGCGACAGATACGCAGTATTTT. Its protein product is CASSIRAGATDTQYF. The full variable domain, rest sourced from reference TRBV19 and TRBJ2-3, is DGGITQSPKYLFRKEGQNVTLSCEQNLNHDAMYWYRQDPGQGLRLIYYSQIVNDFQKGDIAEGYSVSREKKESFPLTVTSAQKNPTAFYLCASSIRAGATDTQYFGPGTRLTVL.

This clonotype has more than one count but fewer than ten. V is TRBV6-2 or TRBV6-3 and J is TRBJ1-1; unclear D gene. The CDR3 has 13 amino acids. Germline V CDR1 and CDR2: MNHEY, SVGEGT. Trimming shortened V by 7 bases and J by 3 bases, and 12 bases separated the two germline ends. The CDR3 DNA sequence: TGTGCCAGCACCTTTAACGGCTACACTGAAGCTTTCTTT. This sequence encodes CASTFNGYTEAFF.

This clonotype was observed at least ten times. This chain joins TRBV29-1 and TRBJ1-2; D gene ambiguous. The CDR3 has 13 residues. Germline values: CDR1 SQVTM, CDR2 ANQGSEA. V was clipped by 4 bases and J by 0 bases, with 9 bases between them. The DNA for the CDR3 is TGCAGCGTTGCACAGCCTACTAACTATGGCTACACCTTC. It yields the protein CSVAQPTNYGYTF.

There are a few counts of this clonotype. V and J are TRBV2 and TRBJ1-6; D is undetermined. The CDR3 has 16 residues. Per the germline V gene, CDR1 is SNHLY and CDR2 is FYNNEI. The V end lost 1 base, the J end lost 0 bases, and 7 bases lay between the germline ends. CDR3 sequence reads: CASSEGRSSYNSPLHF. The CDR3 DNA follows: TGTGCCAGCAGTGAAGGCAGATCCTCCTATAATTCACCCCTCCACTTT.